This T cell receptor (beta chain) was identified during a study of blood T cells in healthy people across ages. Then a second PCR, running roughly 7 to 11 cycles, was carried out with a sample-barcoded 5' primer and a J-beta primer mix. Sequencing recovered at least 3 million CDR3-containing paired-end reads from each sample. One entry per CDR3 protein results from TCRdb running MiXCR on the 5' RACE reads. This table has around 670,000 distinct CDR3 sequences, about 30% appearing once. Trimming took 3 bases from V and 4 from J; bases not matched to a gene: 4. This CDR3 has 14 amino acids. The chain carries TRBV12-3 or TRBV12-4 and TRBJ2-3, with 7 bases matching TRBD1. Sequenced: blood. The clonotype was recovered from a woman older than 75 in good health. Here the CDR3 reads CASSLGTAPDTQYF. The CDR3 DNA sequence: TGTGCCAGCAGTTTGGGGACAGCACCAGATACGCAGTATTTT.